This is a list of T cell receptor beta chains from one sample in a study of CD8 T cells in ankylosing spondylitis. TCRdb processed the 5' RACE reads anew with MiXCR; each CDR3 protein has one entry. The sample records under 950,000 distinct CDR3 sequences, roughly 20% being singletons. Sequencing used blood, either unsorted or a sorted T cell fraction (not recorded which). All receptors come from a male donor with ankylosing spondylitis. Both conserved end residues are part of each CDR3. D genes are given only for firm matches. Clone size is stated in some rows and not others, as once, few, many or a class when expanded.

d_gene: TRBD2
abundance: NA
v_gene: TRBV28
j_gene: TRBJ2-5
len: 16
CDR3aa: CASSTRTSGRGETQYF
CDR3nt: TGTGCCAGCAGTACTCGGACTAGCGGGAGGGGTGAGACCCAGTACTTC

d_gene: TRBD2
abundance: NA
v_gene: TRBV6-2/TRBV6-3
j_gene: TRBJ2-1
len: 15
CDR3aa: CASSSIAGGSREQFF
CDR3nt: TGTGCCAGCAGTTCAATAGCGGGAGGATCAAGGGAGCAGTTCTTC

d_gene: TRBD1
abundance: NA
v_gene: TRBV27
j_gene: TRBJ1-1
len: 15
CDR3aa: CASRLGTGGRAEAFF
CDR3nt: TGTGCCAGCAGACTAGGGACAGGGGGTAGGGCTGAAGCTTTCTTT

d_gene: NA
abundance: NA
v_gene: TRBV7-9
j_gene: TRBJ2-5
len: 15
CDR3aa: CASSFGGGEQETQYF
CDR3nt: TGTGCCAGCAGCTTTGGAGGGGGGGAACAAGAGACCCAGTACTTC

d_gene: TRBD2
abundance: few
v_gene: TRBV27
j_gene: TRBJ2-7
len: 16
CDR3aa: CASSDPGLVGTYEQYF
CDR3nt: TGTGCCAGCAGTGACCCGGGACTAGTCGGAACCTACGAGCAGTACTTC

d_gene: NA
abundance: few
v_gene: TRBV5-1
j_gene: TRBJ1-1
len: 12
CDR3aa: CASSDSLTEAFF
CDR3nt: TGCGCCAGCTCCGACAGTTTGACTGAAGCTTTCTTT

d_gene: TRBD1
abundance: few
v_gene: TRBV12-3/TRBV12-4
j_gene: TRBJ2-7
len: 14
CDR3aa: CASSLASGGGEQYF
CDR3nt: TGTGCCAGCAGTTTAGCCTCAGGGGGCGGGGAGCAGTACTTC

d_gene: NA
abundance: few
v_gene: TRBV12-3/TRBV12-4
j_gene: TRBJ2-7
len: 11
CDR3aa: CASGTLYEQYF
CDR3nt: TGTGCCAGCGGGACACTCTACGAGCAGTACTTC

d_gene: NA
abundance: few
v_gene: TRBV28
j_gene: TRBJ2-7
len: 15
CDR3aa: CASSLLGAGRSEQYF
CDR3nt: TGTGCCAGCAGTTTGTTAGGAGCAGGGAGGAGCGAGCAGTACTTC

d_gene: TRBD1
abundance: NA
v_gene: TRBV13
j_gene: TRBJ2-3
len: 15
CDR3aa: CASSATGSGTDTQYF
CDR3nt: TGTGCCAGCAGCGCGACAGGGTCCGGCACAGATACGCAGTATTTT